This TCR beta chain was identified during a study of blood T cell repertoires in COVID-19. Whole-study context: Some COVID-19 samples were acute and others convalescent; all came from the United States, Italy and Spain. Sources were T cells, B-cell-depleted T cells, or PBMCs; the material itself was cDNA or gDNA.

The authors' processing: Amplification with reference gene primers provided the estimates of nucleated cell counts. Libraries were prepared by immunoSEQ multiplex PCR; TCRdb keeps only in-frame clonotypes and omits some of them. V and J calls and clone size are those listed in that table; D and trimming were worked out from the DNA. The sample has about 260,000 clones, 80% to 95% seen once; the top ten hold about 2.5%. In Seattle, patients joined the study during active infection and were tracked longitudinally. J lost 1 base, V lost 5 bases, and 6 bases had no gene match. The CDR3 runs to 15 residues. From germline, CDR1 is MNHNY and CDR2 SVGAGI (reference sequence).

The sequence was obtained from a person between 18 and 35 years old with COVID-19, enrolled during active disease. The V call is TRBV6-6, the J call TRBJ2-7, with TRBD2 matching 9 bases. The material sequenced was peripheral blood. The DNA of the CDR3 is TGTGCCAGCAGTGCGGAGACTAGCGGATCCTACGAGCAGTACTTC. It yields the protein CASSAETSGSYEQYF.